The clone carrying this TCR beta chain was observed a single time. Its specificity is unknown. The record originates from a study of cytomegalovirus exposure and HLA in healthy donors. Study information: Among approximately 390 genotyped donors, around 80% fell in the Caucasian-associated ancestry cluster.

Use of 60 Vbeta and 13 Jbeta primers characterized the PCR. The protocol was immunoSEQ multiplex PCR, while the TCRdb copy is restricted to in-frame clones and leaves out a portion. The sample comprises some 100,000 clones, approximately 73% of which are singletons, and over 3.5% rests with the top ten. Study-level results: Trimming of TCR beta V- and J-genes showed a link, identified in a later analysis, to a missense DCLRE1C variant. In vitro data verified a few CMV-associated chains as specific for CMV antigens.

Every donor was a healthy person donating bone marrow. Sequenced input: PBMCs. This sequence originates from a woman aged 45-59 years in good health and CMV-seropositive.

CDR3 amino acids: CASSLVERASSYNEQFF. CDR3 nucleotide sequence: TGTGCCAGCAGCTTAGTTGAGCGGGCGAGCTCCTACAATGAGCAGTTCTTC. This chain joins TRBV7-8 and TRBJ2-1; perhaps TRBD2 as D (6 bases). Trimming shortened V by 1 base and J by 0 bases, and 13 bases separated the two germline ends. This CDR3 has 17 residues. Germline CDR1 SGHVS, CDR2 FQNEAQ.